A selection of T cell receptor beta chains follows, all from one sample in a study of CXCR4 blockade with PD-1 therapy in pancreatic cancer. TCRdb's table, derived via immunoSEQ multiplex PCR, lists solely in-frame clones and lacks some. The sample lists 1,200 or so clones, approximately 38% occurring once. The sequenced sample was tumor tissue. The source is a human donor with pancreatic ductal adenocarcinoma. Both conserved end residues are part of each CDR3. D genes are given only for firm matches. Rows may omit the clone size; those that give it use once, few, many or a size class.

clone_size d_call j_call v_call cdr3_aa cdr3_nt
medium-sized TRBD2 TRBJ2-7 TRBV11-3 CASSLVGSGVPYEQYF TGTGCCAGCAGCTTAGTCGGTAGCGGGGTCCCCTACGAGCAGTACTTC
. . TRBJ2-5 TRBV18 CASSPLDQETQYF TGTGCCAGCTCACCATTAGACCAAGAGACCCAGTACTTC
. TRBD1 TRBJ2-1 TRBV6-8 CASSRKTQGEQFF TGTGCCAGCAGTCGAAAAACACAGGGGGAGCAGTTCTTC
. TRBD1 TRBJ1-3 TRBV11-3 CASSLNSPTGSGNTIYF TGTGCCAGCAGCTTAAATAGCCCGACAGGGTCTGGAAACACCATATATTTT
once TRBD1 TRBJ1-1 TRBV10-2 CASSGQGVENTEAFF TGCGCCAGCTCTGGACAGGGGGTGGAGAACACTGAAGCTTTCTTT
. . TRBJ2-7 TRBV29-1 CSAAGDRYEQYF TGCAGCGCCGCTGGGGATCGCTACGAGCAGTACTTC
few . TRBJ1-6 TRBV6-8 CASSSPGDGNSPLHF TGTGCCAGCAGTTCACCCGGGGACGGTAATTCACCCCTCCACTTT
. TRBD2 TRBJ2-5 TRBV19 CASSPLRGQETQYF TGTGCCAGTAGTCCTCTGCGGGGGCAAGAGACCCAGTACTTC
. . TRBJ1-5 TRBV19 CASSKVVNQPQHF TGTGCCAGTAGTAAGGTAGTCAATCAGCCCCAGCATTTT
few . TRBJ2-2 TRBV9 CASSVVGDTGELFF TGTGCCAGCAGCGTAGTGGGGGACACCGGGGAGTTGTTTTTT
few TRBD1 TRBJ1-1 TRBV4-1 CASSLWTGNTEAFF TGCGCCAGCAGCCTTTGGACAGGGAACACTGAAGCTTTCTTT
once TRBD2 TRBJ2-3 TRBV19 CASTSAGAYTDTQYF TGTGCCAGTACCTCAGCGGGGGCCTACACAGATACGCAGTATTTT
few . TRBJ1-1 TRBV11-3 CASSLEVYGRMLNTEAFF TGTGCCAGCAGCTTAGAGGTTTACGGGAGAATGTTGAACACTGAAGCTTTCTTT
few . TRBJ2-6 TRBV9 CASKGTGANVLTF TGTGCCAGCAAAGGGACAGGGGCCAACGTCCTGACTTTC
medium-sized . TRBJ2-3 TRBV9 CASSVMGPSTDTQYF TGTGCCAGCAGCGTAATGGGGCCTAGCACAGATACGCAGTATTTT
. TRBD1 TRBJ2-2 TRBV18 CASSPGQVNTGELFF TGTGCCAGCTCACCAGGACAGGTGAACACCGGGGAGCTGTTTTTT
. . TRBJ1-3 TRBV19 CASSIAGITGNTIYF TGTGCCAGTAGTATCGCAGGGATCACTGGAAACACCATATATTTT
. TRBD2 TRBJ2-3 TRBV9 CASSASGGLSAQYF TGTGCCAGCAGTGCTAGCGGGGGCCTCTCAGCGCAGTATTTT
. . TRBJ2-2 TRBV19 CASSIQGGGIQELFF TGTGCCAGTAGTATACAAGGAGGGGGAATTCAGGAGCTGTTTTTT
. . TRBJ2-7 TRBV19 CASSATAYEQYF TGTGCCAGTAGTGCGACAGCTTACGAGCAGTACTTC
. . TRBJ1-1 TRBV6-8 CASRQGSDTEAFF TGTGCCAGCAGGCAGGGATCGGACACTGAAGCTTTCTTT
large TRBD2 TRBJ2-7 TRBV11-3 CASSYLISGATYEQYF TGTGCCAGCAGCTACCTCATTAGCGGGGCCACCTACGAGCAGTACTTC
large . TRBJ1-1 TRBV11-3 CASSTGRFTNTEAFF TGTGCCAGCAGTACCGGACGGTTCACGAACACTGAAGCTTTCTTT
. . TRBJ2-1 TRBV18 CASSSRTPLNEQFF TGTGCCAGCTCATCGCGAACACCCCTCAATGAGCAGTTCTTC
. . TRBJ1-3 TRBV10-2 CASSDPGQSGNTIYF TGCGCCAGCAGTGACCCCGGACAGTCTGGAAACACCATATATTTT
once TRBD1 TRBJ1-4 TRBV19 CASSITATGVGGEKLFF TGTGCCAGTAGTATTACCGCAACAGGGGTTGGAGGGGAAAAACTGTTTTTT
once TRBD1 TRBJ2-1 TRBV18 CASSRDRLNNEQFF TGTGCCAGCTCAAGGGACAGATTAAACAATGAGCAGTTCTTC
medium-sized . TRBJ2-5 TRBV1 CASSQMRGVGETQYF TGCGCCAGCAGCCAAATGAGAGGGGTAGGGGAGACCCAGTACTTC
few TRBD2 TRBJ2-7 TRBV6-1 CASSEEETSAYEQYF TGTGCCAGCAGTGAAGAGGAGACTAGCGCCTACGAGCAGTACTTC
. TRBD1 TRBJ1-5 TRBV28 CASETGGNQPQHF TGTGCCAGCGAAACAGGGGGCAATCAGCCCCAGCATTTT
medium-sized . TRBJ2-7 TRBV6-8 CASSYLGGQNYEQYF TGTGCCAGCAGTTATCTAGGGGGGCAGAACTACGAGCAGTACTTC
medium-sized . TRBJ2-3 TRBV9 CASSEGVGDTDTQYF TGTGCCAGCAGTGAAGGAGTCGGCGACACAGATACGCAGTATTTT
medium-sized . TRBJ1-5 TRBV9 CASRQGPTLNQPQHF TGTGCCAGCAGACAGGGTCCCACTCTCAATCAGCCCCAGCATTTT
. TRBD2 TRBJ2-5 TRBV6-8 CASSVGTSGGGETQYF TGTGCCAGCAGTGTTGGGACTAGCGGGGGTGGGGAGACCCAGTACTTC
. . TRBJ1-3 TRBV14 CASSQVGSGNTIYF TGTGCCAGCAGCCAAGTAGGCTCTGGAAACACCATATATTTT
medium-sized . TRBJ1-4 TRBV6-8 CASSYFRTTNEKLFF TGTGCCAGCAGTTACTTCCGAACAACTAATGAAAAACTGTTTTTT
. . TRBJ1-3 TRBV18 CASSTGEGTGNTIYF TGTGCCAGCTCAACGGGGGAAGGAACTGGAAACACCATATATTTT
once . TRBJ1-3 TRBV18 CVSSPPGVAGNTIYF TGTGTCAGCTCACCGCCGGGGGTAGCTGGAAACACCATATATTTT
medium-sized . TRBJ1-1 TRBV1 CASSHLITNTEAFF TGCGCCAGCAGCCATCTCATTACGAACACTGAAGCTTTCTTT
large TRBD1 TRBJ2-2 TRBV11-3 CASSQAHEGAHTGELFF TGTGCCAGCAGCCAAGCCCATGAGGGGGCCCACACCGGGGAGCTGTTTTTT
. . TRBJ1-2 TRBV15 CATSRDGSNYGYTF TGTGCCACCAGCAGAGACGGCAGTAACTATGGCTACACCTTC
. . TRBJ2-7 TRBV1 CTSTRTHDEQYF TGCACCAGCACCCGAACCCATGACGAGCAGTACTTC
. TRBD1 TRBJ2-1 TRBV6-8 CATRRDRGNEQFF TGTGCCACTAGGAGGGACAGGGGTAATGAGCAGTTCTTC
large . TRBJ1-3 TRBV19 CASMGRAFGNTIYF TGTGCCAGTATGGGCAGGGCTTTTGGAAACACCATATATTTT
medium-sized TRBD1 TRBJ1-3 TRBV11-3 CASSSRTRTGAGNTIYF TGTGCCAGCAGCTCCCGAACCCGGACAGGGGCTGGAAACACCATATATTTT
. . TRBJ2-6 TRBV12-5 CAIRDSGANVLTF TGTGCCATCAGGGATTCTGGGGCCAACGTCCTGACTTTC
few . TRBJ2-7 TRBV6-8 CAISGRGTYEQYF TGTGCCATCAGTGGCAGGGGAACCTACGAGCAGTACTTC
few . TRBJ2-5 TRBV11-3 CASSWITDGQETQYF TGTGCCAGCAGCTGGATCACTGATGGCCAAGAGACCCAGTACTTC
medium-sized TRBD1 TRBJ2-5 TRBV11-3 CASSRTQGEFESQYF TGTGCCAGCAGCCGGACGCAGGGGGAATTCGAGTCCCAGTACTTC
. TRBD2 TRBJ2-5 TRBV19 CASTRTSGGPVETQYF TGTGCCAGTACCAGGACTAGCGGGGGGCCGGTGGAGACCCAGTACTTC
. TRBD1 TRBJ2-7 TRBV19 CASSIRDSEQYF TGTGCCAGTAGTATCAGGGACAGCGAGCAGTACTTC
. . TRBJ2-3 TRBV18 CASSATTDTQYF TGTGCCAGCTCAGCCACCACAGATACGCAGTATTTT
few TRBD1 TRBJ1-1 TRBV19 CASSSFLQGATEAFF TGTGCCAGTAGTTCCTTTTTACAGGGGGCCACTGAAGCTTTCTTT
. . TRBJ1-3 TRBV18 CASSPGLLSGNTIYF TGTGCCAGCTCACCAGGGCTGCTCTCTGGAAACACCATATATTTT